The 11 T cell receptor beta chains below come from one sample, sequenced in a study of OX40 agonist ivuxolimab in advanced cancers. Measured with immunoSEQ multiplex PCR; TCRdb has only the in-frame clones, and not every one. Found here are about 73,000 clones, around 89% of them singletons; the top ten hold about 0.53%. The sample in question was CD4+ or CD8+ T cells sorted from blood, obtained in a trial of the OX40 agonist ivuxolimab. All receptors derive from an adult with an advanced solid tumor such as melanoma, head and neck, liver or kidney cancer.

The chain is built from TRBV5-4 and TRBJ2-5; D unclear. CDR3 length: 11 amino acids. CDR1 and CDR2 (germline): SGHNT, YYREEE (reference sequence). V was pared by 9 bases and J by 5 bases, with 11 bases between. The CDR3 DNA follows: TGTGCCACCTCAGTCCGTGAGACCCAGTACTTC. Residues: CATSVRETQYF.

The rearrangement joins TRBV6-5 to TRBJ2-2; 8 bases line up with TRBD1. Germline-derived CDR1 and CDR2 are MNHEY and SVGAGI. This CDR3 contains 15 residues. Germline trimming cut 6 bases from V and 1 base from J; bases unmatched to any gene: 4. CDR3 sequence reads: CASRHGQGNTGELFF. The CDR3 DNA is TGTGCCAGCAGGCACGGACAGGGGAACACCGGGGAGCTGTTTTTT.

V is TRBV15 and J is TRBJ2-7; 7 bases agree with TRBD1. The germline V gene has CDR1 LNHNV and CDR2 YYDKDF (reference sequence). The CDR3 has 16 residues. V lost 1 base and J lost 0; bases outside the gene matches: 6. CDR3 sequence reads: CATSRVPGTASYEQYF. The CDR3 DNA reads as TGTGCCACCAGCAGAGTACCCGGGACAGCCTCCTACGAGCAGTACTTC.

This clone has just a few counts. This chain uses TRBV6-1 with TRBJ1-5; the match to TRBD1 covers 7 bases. The V and J ends lost 2 bases and 0 bases, in that order; junction bases with no gene match: 4. Germline V CDR1 and CDR2: MNHNS, SASEGT. This CDR3 is built from 16 residues. The CDR3: CASSERGGFSNQPQHF. The CDR3 coding sequence is TGTGCCAGCAGTGAAAGAGGGGGCTTTAGCAATCAGCCCCAGCATTTT.

The chain recombines TRBV13 with TRBJ2-7, with 9 bases lining up with TRBD2. This CDR3 contains 14 residues. Germline loops: CDR1 PRHDT, CDR2 FYEKMQ (reference sequence). With 1 base clipped from V and 2 bases from J, the junction kept 0 bases outside the gene matches. The CDR3 DNA follows: TGTGCCAGCAGCTTAGCTAGCGGGACCTACGAGCAGTACTTC. It translates to CASSLASGTYEQYF.

The chain has TRBV28 and TRBJ1-2, with TRBD1 matching over 10 bases. V gave up 4 bases and J gave up 5 bases; unmatched junction bases: 4. Germline V gene lookup returns CDR1 MDHEN and CDR2 SYDVKM. CDR3 length: 14 amino acids. The chain's CDR3 is CASSSPDRGYGYTF. The DNA of the CDR3 is TGTGCCAGCAGTTCTCCGGACAGGGGGTATGGCTACACCTTC.

This sequence joins TRBV5-6 and TRBJ2-5; a possible D gene is TRBD1 (6 bases). V lost 4 bases, J lost 3 bases, and 13 bases lay in between. Germline V CDR1 and CDR2: SGHDT, YYEEEE. The CDR3 sequence is 14 residues long. Here the CDR3 reads CASSLWTVEETQYF. The DNA of the CDR3 is TGTGCCAGCAGCCTCTGGACAGTAGAAGAGACCCAGTACTTC.

This chain joins TRBV2 and TRBJ2-7; unclear D gene. The CDR3 has 15 residues. Germline loops: CDR1 SNHLY, CDR2 FYNNEI. Trimming shortened V by 4 bases and J by 0 bases, and 13 bases separated the two germline ends. The CDR3 DNA is TGTGCCAGCAGTGCACTCAGTGAGTTCTCCTACGAGCAGTACTTC. Its protein product is CASSALSEFSYEQYF.

The chain is built from TRBV5-4 and TRBJ2-2; D unclear. Germline assignment: CDR1 SGHNT and CDR2 YYREEE (reference sequence). CDR3 length: 15 amino acids. V gave up 1 base and J gave up 0 bases, with 7 bases separating them. The CDR3 loop reads CASSLSRANTGELFF. For the CDR3, the DNA is TGTGCCAGCAGCTTGAGTCGGGCGAACACCGGGGAGCTGTTTTTT.

In this sample, this clone turned up once. The rearrangement joins TRBV18 to TRBJ2-7, with D tentatively TRBD2 (5 bases). CDR1 and CDR2 from the germline V gene are KGHSH and LQKENI. This CDR3 is 14 amino acids long. Trimming cost V 2 bases and J 5 bases, with 13 bases left between them. The CDR3 sequence: CASSPRNGDNEQYF. The CDR3 nucleotides are TGTGCCAGCTCACCAAGGAACGGGGATAACGAGCAGTACTTC.

Of note for this clone: The germline gene is not matched at one end of the junction; a read error may be the cause. The chain couples TRBV20-1 to TRBJ2-7; 10 bases agree with TRBD2. In germline, CDR1 is DFQATT, CDR2 SNEGSKA (reference sequence). The CDR3 spans 11 residues. CDR3 DNA sequence: TGCAGTGCTAGGCTAGCGGGAGCCCACCACTTC. The encoded protein is CSARLAGAHHF.